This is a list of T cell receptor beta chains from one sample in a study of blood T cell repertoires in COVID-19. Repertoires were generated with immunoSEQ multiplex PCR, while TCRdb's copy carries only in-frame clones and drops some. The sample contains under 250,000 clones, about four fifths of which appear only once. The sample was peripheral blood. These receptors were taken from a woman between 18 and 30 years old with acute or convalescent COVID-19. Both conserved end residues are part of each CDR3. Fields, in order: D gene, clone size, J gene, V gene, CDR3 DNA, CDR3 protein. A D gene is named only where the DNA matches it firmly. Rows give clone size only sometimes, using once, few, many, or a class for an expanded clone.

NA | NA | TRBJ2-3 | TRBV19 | TGTGCCAGTACCCCAACTGGGGTGTCTAGAGGGGGAGATACGCAGTATTTT | CASTPTGVSRGGDTQYF
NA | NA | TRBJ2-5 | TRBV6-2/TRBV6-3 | TGTGCCAGCAGCCGCCATACTAGATGGGAGACCCAGTACTTC | CASSRHTRWETQYF
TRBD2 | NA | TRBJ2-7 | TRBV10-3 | TGTGCCATCAGTGACCCTGGACTAGCGGGAGTCGAGCAGTACTTC | CAISDPGLAGVEQYF
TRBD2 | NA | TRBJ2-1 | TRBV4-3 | TGCGCCAGCAGCCAGGGGGCGGGGGGCCGGAATGAGCAGTTCTTC | CASSQGAGGRNEQFF
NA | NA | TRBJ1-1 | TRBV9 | TGTGCCAGCAGCTCCAGGAACACTGAAGCTTTCTTT | CASSSRNTEAFF
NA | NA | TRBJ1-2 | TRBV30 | TGTGCCTGGAGTGTACAGGTGGACTATGGCTACACCTTC | CAWSVQVDYGYTF
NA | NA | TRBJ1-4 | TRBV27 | TGTGCCAGCAGTTTATTAGGCAGGGGTAATGAAAAACTGTTTTTT | CASSLLGRGNEKLFF
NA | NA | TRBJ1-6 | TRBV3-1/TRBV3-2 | TGTGCCAGCAGCCGGGGGGGGTACGATTCACCCCTCCACTTT | CASSRGGYDSPLHF
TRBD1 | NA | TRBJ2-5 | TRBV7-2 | TGTGCCAGCAGCCCTGGACAGGGGTCAATAGGGACCCAGTACTTC | CASSPGQGSIGTQYF
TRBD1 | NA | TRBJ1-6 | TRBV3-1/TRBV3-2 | TGTGCCAGCAGCCAACCCGGACAGGGGGCTAGGAATAATTCACCCCTCCACTTT | CASSQPGQGARNNSPLHF
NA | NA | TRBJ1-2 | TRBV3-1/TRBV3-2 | TGTGCCAGCAGCCAACCTCCACAGGGCCCCTATGGCTACACCTTC | CASSQPPQGPYGYTF
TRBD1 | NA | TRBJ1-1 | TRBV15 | TGTGCCACCAGCTACACTACAGGGGCAGGAACTGAAGCTTTCTTT | CATSYTTGAGTEAFF
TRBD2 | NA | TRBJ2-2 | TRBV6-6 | TGTGCCAGCAGTTTAGCGGGGACCTTCGGGGAGCTGTTTTTT | CASSLAGTFGELFF
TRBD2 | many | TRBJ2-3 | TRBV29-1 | TGCAGCGTTCCGCGGGAGAGTCTCCTAAGCACAGATACGCAGTATTTT | CSVPRESLLSTDTQYF
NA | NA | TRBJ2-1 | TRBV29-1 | TGCAGCGCCCCGGGACACCTCTACAATGAGCAGTTCTTC | CSAPGHLYNEQFF
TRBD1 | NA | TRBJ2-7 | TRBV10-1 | TGCGCCAGCAGTGAGTACGGACAGGGATCCTACGAGCAGTACTTC | CASSEYGQGSYEQYF
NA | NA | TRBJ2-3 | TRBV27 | TGTGCCAGCAGTTTATACGCAGGGGTAGATACGCAGTATTTT | CASSLYAGVDTQYF
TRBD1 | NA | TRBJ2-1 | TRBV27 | TGTGCCAGCAGTTTACTCCCGGGACAGGGCAATGAGCAGTTCTTC | CASSLLPGQGNEQFF
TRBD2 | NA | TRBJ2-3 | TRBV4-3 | TGCGCCAGCAGCCAAGGACTAGCGGGAGGGCCGGATACGCAGTATTTT | CASSQGLAGGPDTQYF
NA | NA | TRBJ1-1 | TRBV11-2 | TGTGCCAGCAGCTTGGCGGGGGGCAGGACTGAAGCTTTCTTT | CASSLAGGRTEAFF
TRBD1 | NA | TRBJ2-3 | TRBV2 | TGTGCCAGCAGTGTTAACAGGGGGATGATGTTCACAGATACGCAGTATTTT | CASSVNRGMMFTDTQYF
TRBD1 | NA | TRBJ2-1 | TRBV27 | TGTGCCAGCGGGGTTTCAGGGGGTGGCGAGCAGTTCTTC | CASGVSGGGEQFF
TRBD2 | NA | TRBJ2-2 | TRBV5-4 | TGTGCCAGCAGCTTGGGCGGACTAGCGGGAACGGTCGGGGAGCTGTTTTTT | CASSLGGLAGTVGELFF